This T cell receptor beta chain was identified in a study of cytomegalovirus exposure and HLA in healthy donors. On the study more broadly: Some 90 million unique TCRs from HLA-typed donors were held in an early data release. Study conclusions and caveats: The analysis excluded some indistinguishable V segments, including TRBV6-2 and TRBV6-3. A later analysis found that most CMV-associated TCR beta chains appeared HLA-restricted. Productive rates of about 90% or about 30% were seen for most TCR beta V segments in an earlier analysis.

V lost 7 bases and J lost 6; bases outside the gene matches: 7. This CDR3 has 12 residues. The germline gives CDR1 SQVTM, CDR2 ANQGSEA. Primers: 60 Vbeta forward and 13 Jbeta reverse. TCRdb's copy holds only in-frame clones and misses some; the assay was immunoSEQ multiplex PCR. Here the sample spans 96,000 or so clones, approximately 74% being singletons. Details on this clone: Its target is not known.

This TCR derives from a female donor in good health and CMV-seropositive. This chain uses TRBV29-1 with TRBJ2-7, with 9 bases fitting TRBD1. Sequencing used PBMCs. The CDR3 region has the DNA TGCAGCGGTGAGGTGACAGGGGGCGAGCAGTACTTC. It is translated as CSGEVTGGEQYF.